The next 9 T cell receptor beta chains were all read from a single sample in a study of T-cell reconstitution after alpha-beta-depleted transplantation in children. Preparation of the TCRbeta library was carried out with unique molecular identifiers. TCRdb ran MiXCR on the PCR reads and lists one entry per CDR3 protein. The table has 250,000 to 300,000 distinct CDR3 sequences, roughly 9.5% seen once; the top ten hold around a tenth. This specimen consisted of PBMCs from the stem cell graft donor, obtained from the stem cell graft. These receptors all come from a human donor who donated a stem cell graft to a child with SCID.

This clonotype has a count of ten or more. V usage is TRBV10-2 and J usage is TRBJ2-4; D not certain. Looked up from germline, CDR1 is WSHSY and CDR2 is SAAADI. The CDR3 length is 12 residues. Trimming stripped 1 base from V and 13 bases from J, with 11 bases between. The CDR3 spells CASSEFRAGQYF. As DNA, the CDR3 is TGCGCCAGCAGTGAGTTTCGGGCTGGACAGTACTTC.

CDR3 sequence reads: CASSLAAEAITEAFF. The DNA for the CDR3 is TGTGCCAGCAGCTTAGCCGCAGAGGCCATCACTGAAGCTTTCTTT. The chain carries TRBV7-6 and TRBJ1-1; D gene unclear. V lost 0 bases to trimming and J lost 4 bases, with 12 bases between them. CDR3 length: 15 amino acids. In germline, CDR1 is SGHVS, CDR2 FNYEAQ.

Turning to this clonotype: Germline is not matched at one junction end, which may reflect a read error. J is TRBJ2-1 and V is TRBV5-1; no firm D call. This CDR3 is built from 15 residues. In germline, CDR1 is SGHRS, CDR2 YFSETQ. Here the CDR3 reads CASSLDDVSYNKQFF. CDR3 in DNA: TGCGCCAGCAGCTTGGATGATGTTTCCTACAATAAGCAGTTCTTC.

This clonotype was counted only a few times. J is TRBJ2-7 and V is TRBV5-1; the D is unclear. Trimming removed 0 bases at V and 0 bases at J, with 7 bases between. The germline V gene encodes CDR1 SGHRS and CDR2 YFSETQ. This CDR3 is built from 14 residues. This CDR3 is CASSLASVSYEQYF. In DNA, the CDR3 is TGCGCCAGCAGCTTGGCGTCCGTCTCCTACGAGCAGTACTTC.

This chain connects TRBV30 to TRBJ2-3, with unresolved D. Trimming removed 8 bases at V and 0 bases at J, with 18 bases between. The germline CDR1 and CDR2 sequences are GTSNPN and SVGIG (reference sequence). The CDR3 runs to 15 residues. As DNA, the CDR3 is TGTGCCAGTAGTCCCCGGGCAGCTAGCACAGATACGCAGTATTTT. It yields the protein CASSPRAASTDTQYF.

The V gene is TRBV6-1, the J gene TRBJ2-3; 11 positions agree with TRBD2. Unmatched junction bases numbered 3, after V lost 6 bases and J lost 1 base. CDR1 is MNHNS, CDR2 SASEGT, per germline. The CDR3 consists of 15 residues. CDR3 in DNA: TGTGCCAGCAGGCCTAGCGGGGGGCGCACAGATACGCAGTATTTT. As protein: CASRPSGGRTDTQYF.

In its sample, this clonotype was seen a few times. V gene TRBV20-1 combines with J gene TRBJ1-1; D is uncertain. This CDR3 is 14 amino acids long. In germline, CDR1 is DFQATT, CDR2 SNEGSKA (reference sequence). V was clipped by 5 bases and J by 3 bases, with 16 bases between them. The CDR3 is CSAVTDPLDTEAFF. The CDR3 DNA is TGCAGTGCTGTGACGGACCCCTTGGACACTGAAGCTTTCTTT.

CDR3 loop: CASSQELWGAYEQYF. The CDR3 bases are TGTGCCAGCAGCCAAGAGCTTTGGGGGGCCTACGAGCAGTACTTC. The chain couples TRBV4-2 to TRBJ2-7, with D possibly TRBD2 on 6 matching bases. CDR1 is LGHNA and CDR2 is YNFKEQ in the germline V gene. The CDR3 totals 15 residues. V lost 0 bases and J 2 bases, leaving 11 bases between the germline ends.

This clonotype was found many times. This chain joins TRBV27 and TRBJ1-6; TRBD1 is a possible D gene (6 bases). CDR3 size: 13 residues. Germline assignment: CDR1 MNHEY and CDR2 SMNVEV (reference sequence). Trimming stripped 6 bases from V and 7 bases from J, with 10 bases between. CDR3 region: CASSRQVNSPLHF. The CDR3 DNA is TGTGCCAGCAGCAGACAGGTGAATTCACCCCTCCACTTT.